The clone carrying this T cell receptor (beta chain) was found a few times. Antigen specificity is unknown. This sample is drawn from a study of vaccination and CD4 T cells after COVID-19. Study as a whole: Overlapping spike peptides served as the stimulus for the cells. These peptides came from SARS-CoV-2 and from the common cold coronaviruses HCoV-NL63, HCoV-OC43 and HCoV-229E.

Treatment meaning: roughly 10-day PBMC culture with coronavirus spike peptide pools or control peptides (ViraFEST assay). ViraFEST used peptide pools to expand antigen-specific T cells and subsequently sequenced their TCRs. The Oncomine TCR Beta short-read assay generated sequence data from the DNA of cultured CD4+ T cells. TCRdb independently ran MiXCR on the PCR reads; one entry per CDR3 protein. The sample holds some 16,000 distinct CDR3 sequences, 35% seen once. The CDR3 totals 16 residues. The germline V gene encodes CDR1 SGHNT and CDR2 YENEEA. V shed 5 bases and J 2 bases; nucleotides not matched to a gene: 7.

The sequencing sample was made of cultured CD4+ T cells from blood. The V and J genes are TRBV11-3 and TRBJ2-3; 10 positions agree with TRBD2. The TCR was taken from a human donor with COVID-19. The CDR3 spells CASSGRLAGSTDTQYF. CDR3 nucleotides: TGTGCCAGCAGCGGCCGACTAGCGGGCTCCACAGATACGCAGTATTTT.